The rows below give T cell receptor beta chains drawn from one sample of a study of T cells in Graves' hyperthyroidism and ophthalmopathy. TCRdb analysed the multiplex PCR reads with MiXCR anew, one entry per CDR3 protein. Of hundreds of thousands of distinct CDR3 sequences in the sample, under 20% were seen once. Sequenced input: blood. The receptors stem from a woman in her fifties or sixties with Graves' hyperthyroidism that later progressed to Graves' ophthalmopathy. CDR3s include the opening cysteine and the closing phenylalanine or tryptophan. D genes are given only for firm matches. Only some rows state a clone size, as once, few, many or a class for expanded clones.

TRBV6-1	few	.	TRBJ1-5	TGTGCCAGCAGTTTCGAACAGGGTCAGCCCCAGCATTTT	CASSFEQGQPQHF
TRBV6-2/TRBV6-3	.	.	TRBJ1-4	TGTGCCAGCCGAGAGCCTAATGAAAAACTGTTTTTT	CASREPNEKLFF
TRBV12-3/TRBV12-4	.	.	TRBJ1-2	TGTGCCAGCAGTTTCGCGGGTTGGAATGGCTACACCTTC	CASSFAGWNGYTF
TRBV11-3	many	.	TRBJ2-3	TGTGCCAGCAGCCCTACAGGGACAATCACAGATACGCAGTATTTT	CASSPTGTITDTQYF
TRBV9	many	TRBD1	TRBJ1-1	TGTGCCAGCAGCCCCAGGACAGGGTGGAACACTGAAGCTTTCTTT	CASSPRTGWNTEAFF
TRBV3-1	.	.	TRBJ1-2	TGTGCCAGCAGCCAAGGGTTTCAGGGTAACTATGGCTACACCTTC	CASSQGFQGNYGYTF
TRBV30	.	.	TRBJ1-3	TGTGCCTGTACGGCGAGGGCTGGAAACACCATATATTTT	CACTARAGNTIYF
TRBV6-1	.	.	TRBJ1-1	TGTGCCAGCAGTGCCTGGGACCCTACCGAACCGAACACTGAAGCTTTCTTT	CASSAWDPTEPNTEAFF
TRBV5-1	few	.	TRBJ1-2	TGCGCCAGCAGCTTGGGGGGGTTAGCTAACTATGGCTACACCTTC	CASSLGGLANYGYTF
TRBV27	few	.	TRBJ2-5	TGTGCCAGCAGACGCCCCGGCAGAGAGACCCAGTACTTC	CASRRPGRETQYF
TRBV5-1	.	TRBD1	TRBJ1-2	TGCGCCAGCAGCTTTGCCGAGACAGGGGGCGCGGATGGCTACACCTTC	CASSFAETGGADGYTF
TRBV6-1	.	TRBD1	TRBJ2-2	TGTGCCAGCAGAGGCGGACAGGGGTTCACGTCCGGGGAGCTGTTTTTT	CASRGGQGFTSGELFF
TRBV14	many	TRBD2	TRBJ2-1	TGTGCCAGCAGCAATACGGGGGGCTCCTACAATGAGCAGTTCTTC	CASSNTGGSYNEQFF
TRBV7-8	few	.	TRBJ1-3	TGTGCCAGCAGCTTAGTCCCGGGCGAGGGAAACACCATATATTTT	CASSLVPGEGNTIYF
TRBV5-1	.	.	TRBJ2-3	TGCGCCAGCAGCCAGGATGGCCATAACACAGATACGCAGTATTTT	CASSQDGHNTDTQYF
TRBV2	many	TRBD2	TRBJ2-7	TGTGCCAGCAGCGGACTAGCGGGGGGGTTCGAGCAGTACTTC	CASSGLAGGFEQYF
TRBV2	many	TRBD2	TRBJ2-7	TGTGCCAGCATACCCCGGAGCGGGGTGTCCTACGAGCAGTACTTC	CASIPRSGVSYEQYF
TRBV7-2	.	TRBD1	TRBJ1-4	TGTGCCAGCAGCGACACCGGGACAGGGGGCCTAGCTGAAAAACTGCTTTTT	CASSDTGTGGLAEKLLF
TRBV27	many	.	TRBJ2-3	TGTGCCAGCAGTGTGGGACGGCCAGATACGCAGTATTTT	CASSVGRPDTQYF
TRBV4-1	.	TRBD1	TRBJ1-1	TGCGCCAGCAGCCCCGACAGGGTCGTTTCTGAAGCTTTCTTT	CASSPDRVVSEAFF
TRBV9	.	TRBD2	TRBJ2-5	TGTGCCAGCAGCGCCTTACCCCTAGCGGGGGGAGAGACCCAGTACTTC	CASSALPLAGGETQYF
TRBV7-4	.	TRBD2	TRBJ2-2	TGTGCCAGCAGCGTATCCCGGGGGGGGGCTAGCACCGGGGAGCTGTTTTTT	CASSVSRGGASTGELFF
TRBV7-8	many	TRBD2	TRBJ2-3	TGTGCCAGCAGCTTAGAGGGACTAGCCACAGATACGCAGTATTTT	CASSLEGLATDTQYF
TRBV5-1	.	TRBD2	TRBJ2-3	TGCGCCAGCAGCCAGGCCCCGGGGGGGCCGGGCACAGATACGCAGTATTTT	CASSQAPGGPGTDTQYF
TRBV11-1	many	TRBD2	TRBJ2-3	TGTGCCAGCAGCTTCGGACTAGCGGGGGGGCACGCAGATACGCAGTATTTT	CASSFGLAGGHADTQYF
TRBV9	.	.	TRBJ2-2	TGTGCCAGCAGCGTAAAGACGAACACCGGGGAGCTGTTTTTT	CASSVKTNTGELFF
TRBV30	many	.	TRBJ1-6	TGTGCCTGGAGGGACAGTGAGAATTCACCCCTCCACTTT	CAWRDSENSPLHF
TRBV27	.	.	TRBJ1-5	TGTGCCAGCAGTTTATCTGGGCCATCGATTAGCAATCAGCCCCAGCATTTT	CASSLSGPSISNQPQHF
TRBV5-1	many	.	TRBJ2-3	TGCGCCAGCAGCTTGGCGGTCAGTCCCGGGGATACGCAGTATTTT	CASSLAVSPGDTQYF
TRBV12-3/TRBV12-4	few	.	TRBJ1-4	TGTGCCAGCAGACTCGACAGAGAGAATGAAAAACTGTTTTTT	CASRLDRENEKLFF
TRBV7-9	.	.	TRBJ1-2	TGTGCCAGCAGCTCGGCCAGGGGCCATGGCTACACCTTC	CASSSARGHGYTF
TRBV10-3	few	TRBD1	TRBJ1-2	TGTGCCTCCGCGGGACAGGGGCTTGAAAGCTACACCTTC	CASAGQGLESYTF
TRBV6-5	few	.	TRBJ2-2	TGTGCCAGCAGTTTCGAACGGACTCCATACACCGGGGAGCTGTTTTTT	CASSFERTPYTGELFF
TRBV29-1	once	.	TRBJ1-5	TGCAGCGTTGAGACTCAGCTCAATCAGCCCCAGCATTTT	CSVETQLNQPQHF
TRBV6-1	.	TRBD1	TRBJ1-2	TGTGCCATCAGATCGGGACAGCCCTTCTATGGCTACACCTTC	CAIRSGQPFYGYTF
TRBV19	few	.	TRBJ1-2	TGTGCCAGTAGTAGCAACAGGGAAAACTATGGCTACACCTTC	CASSSNRENYGYTF
TRBV5-6	.	.	TRBJ2-4	TGTGCCAGCAGCCGGACAGTGGGTATAGCCAAAAACATTCAGTACTTC	CASSRTVGIAKNIQYF
TRBV7-3	once	TRBD2	TRBJ2-5	TGTGCCAGCAGCGCCGGAGCGGGGGGGCTTGAGACCCAGTACTTC	CASSAGAGGLETQYF
TRBV20-1	.	.	TRBJ2-3	TGCAGTGCTAGAGTAACGGGGGAGGCAGATACGCAGTATTTT	CSARVTGEADTQYF
TRBV15	few	.	TRBJ1-4	TGTGCCACCAGCAGAGGGGCAACTAATGAAAAACTGTTTTTT	CATSRGATNEKLFF
TRBV29-1	.	TRBD1	TRBJ1-1	TGCAGTTGCCAGGGGGACACTGAAGCTTTCTTT	CSCQGDTEAFF
TRBV10-3	many	.	TRBJ1-5	TGTGCCATCAGTGAGTCGGGGGGCGCCCAGGGCAATCAGCCCCAGCATTTT	CAISESGGAQGNQPQHF
TRBV18	.	TRBD1	TRBJ1-1	TGTGCCAGCTCACCAAGAGAACAGGGGGCAGCTGAAGCTTTCTTT	CASSPREQGAAEAFF
TRBV6-1	few	.	TRBJ2-5	TGTGCCAGCAGTGGGTGGACTATAACGGAGACCCAGTACTTC	CASSGWTITETQYF
TRBV2	many	TRBD1	TRBJ2-1	TGTGCCAGCAGCCGTCGGACAGGGGGGCTCCACAATGAGCAGTTCTTC	CASSRRTGGLHNEQFF